This T cell receptor (beta chain) came from a study of shared clonotypes between healthy human individuals. The repertoire was sequenced with immunoSEQ multiplex PCR; TCRdb's copy has only in-frame clones and lacks some. The sample lists roughly 1.5 million clones, 95% to 99% seen once, with roughly 0.42% in the top ten. This clone has only one observation. The CDR3 runs to 14 residues. V was clipped by 6 bases and J by 6 bases; unmatched bases: 8. Germline CDR1 SNHLY, CDR2 FYNNEI. V usage is TRBV2 and J usage is TRBJ2-7, with 10 nucleotides matching TRBD2. The TCR sequence derives from a man aged 25-40 years in good health. The sample comprised naive CD4+ T cells sorted from blood. Subset denoted: CD45RA+ positively selected. The CDR3 DNA sequence: TGTGCCAGCAGCCCCGGGACTAGCGTGGGCGAGCAGTACTTC. Translation gives CASSPGTSVGEQYF.